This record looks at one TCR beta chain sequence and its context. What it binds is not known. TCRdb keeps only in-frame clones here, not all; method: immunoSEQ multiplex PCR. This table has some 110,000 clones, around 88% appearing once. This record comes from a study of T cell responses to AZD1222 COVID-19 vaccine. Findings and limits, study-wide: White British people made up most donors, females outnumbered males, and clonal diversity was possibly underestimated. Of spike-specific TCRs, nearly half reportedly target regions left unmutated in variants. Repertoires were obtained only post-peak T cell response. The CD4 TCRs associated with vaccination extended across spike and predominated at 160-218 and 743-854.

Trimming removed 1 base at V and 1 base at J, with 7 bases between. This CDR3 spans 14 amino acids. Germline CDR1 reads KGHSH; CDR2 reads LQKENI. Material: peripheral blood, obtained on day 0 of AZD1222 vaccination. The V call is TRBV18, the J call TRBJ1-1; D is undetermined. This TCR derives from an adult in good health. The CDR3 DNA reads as TGTGCCAGCTCACCACTCCCACCGAACACTGAAGCTTTCTTT. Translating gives CASSPLPPNTEAFF.